The rows below give T cell receptor beta chains drawn from one sample of a study of identical twins. Via MiXCR, TCRdb re-called the 5' RACE reads, giving one row per CDR3 protein. The sample contains about 450,000 distinct CDR3 sequences, about 18% of which appear only once. The sequenced sample consisted of naive T cells sorted from blood. The receptors derive from a man aged 45-60 years in good health. The CDR3 runs from the conserved cysteine through the conserved F or W. D genes are given only for firm matches. Clone size is given for some rows only: seen once, a few or many times, or a class if the clone is expanded.

J	V	D	size	length	CDR3	DNA
TRBJ2-7	TRBV7-9	TRBD2	-	14	CASRRTSGRNEQYF	TGTGCCAGCAGGCGGACTAGCGGGAGAAACGAGCAGTACTTC
TRBJ2-5	TRBV6-2/TRBV6-3	TRBD1	once	15	CASAAGQGSGETQYF	TGTGCCAGCGCCGCGGGACAGGGCTCAGGAGAGACCCAGTACTTC
TRBJ2-3	TRBV19	TRBD1	-	16	CASYAGQGGYTDTQYF	TGTGCCAGTTACGCGGGACAGGGGGGGTACACAGATACGCAGTATTTT
TRBJ2-1	TRBV7-2	TRBD2	few	15	CASSSTGGPSNEQFF	TGTGCCAGCAGCTCGACGGGGGGGCCCTCGAATGAGCAGTTCTTC
TRBJ2-3	TRBV6-2/TRBV6-3	TRBD2	-	15	CASSYGGRSTDTQYF	TGTGCCAGCAGTTACGGCGGGAGGTCTACAGATACGCAGTATTTT
TRBJ2-1	TRBV10-3	TRBD2	few	17	CAIIKTSGGSSYNEQFF	TGTGCCATCATCAAGACTAGCGGGGGTAGCTCCTACAATGAGCAGTTCTTC
TRBJ1-2	TRBV7-2	-	few	15	CASSLATAPPYGYTF	TGTGCCAGCAGCTTAGCCACAGCCCCCCCCTATGGCTACACCTTC
TRBJ2-7	TRBV6-1	TRBD1	few	13	CASRGTGAPEQYF	TGTGCCAGCAGGGGGACAGGGGCGCCCGAGCAGTACTTC
TRBJ2-3	TRBV11-1	TRBD1	few	17	CASSWGTGAGVTDTQYF	TGTGCCAGCAGCTGGGGAACAGGGGCCGGTGTCACCGATACGCAGTATTTT
TRBJ2-1	TRBV11-2	-	-	16	CASSLDPLSSYNEQFF	TGTGCCAGCAGCTTAGACCCGCTTAGCTCCTACAATGAGCAGTTCTTC
TRBJ1-6	TRBV10-3	-	many	12	CAISVANSPLHF	TGTGCCATCAGTGTAGCTAATTCACCCCTCCACTTT
TRBJ2-1	TRBV5-4	-	once	15	CASSRGSVVYNEQFF	TGTGCCAGCAGCCGAGGCTCTGTAGTCTACAATGAGCAGTTCTTC
TRBJ2-7	TRBV27	TRBD1	-	16	CASSHAGQATSYEQYF	TGTGCCAGCAGCCATGCGGGACAGGCGACCTCCTACGAGCAGTACTTC
TRBJ2-2	TRBV5-1	-	-	13	CASSSTTTGELFF	TGCGCCAGCAGCTCGACTACCACCGGGGAGCTGTTTTTT
TRBJ1-6	TRBV5-1	TRBD1	many	16	CASSLEGRGLNSPLHF	TGCGCCAGCAGCTTGGAAGGCAGGGGGCTGAATTCACCCCTCCACTTT
TRBJ2-7	TRBV29-1	-	-	12	CSVAGSSEEQYF	TGCAGCGTTGCGGGGAGCTCAGAAGAGCAGTACTTC
TRBJ2-5	TRBV7-2	TRBD2	few	11	CASSSGGDQYF	TGTGCCAGCAGCTCCGGGGGGGACCAGTACTTC
TRBJ2-7	TRBV28	-	few	12	CASRPGGYEQYF	TGTGCCAGCAGGCCCGGAGGGTACGAGCAGTACTTC
TRBJ2-3	TRBV6-1	TRBD2	many	18	CASTRTSGGYSSTDTQYF	TGTGCCAGCACCCGGACTAGCGGGGGCTACTCTAGCACAGATACGCAGTATTTT
TRBJ2-4	TRBV12-3/TRBV12-4	TRBD2	few	20	CASGQWGRLAGKLAKNIQYF	TGTGCCAGCGGACAGTGGGGGCGGCTAGCGGGCAAACTAGCCAAAAACATTCAGTACTTC
TRBJ2-7	TRBV20-1	TRBD2	many	14	CSARGTSGGSEQYF	TGCAGTGCTCGCGGGACTAGCGGTGGTTCCGAGCAGTACTTC
TRBJ2-2	TRBV7-2	-	few	15	CASSLALQVTGELFF	TGTGCCAGCAGCTTAGCGCTCCAGGTGACCGGGGAGCTGTTTTTT
TRBJ1-1	TRBV7-9	-	few	14	CASSRDLGIPTAFF	TGTGCCAGCAGCCGGGACCTAGGGATTCCGACAGCTTTCTTT
TRBJ2-3	TRBV10-3	-	many	14	CAISEVRSGNTQYF	TGTGCCATCAGTGAGGTCCGATCAGGGAATACGCAGTATTTT
TRBJ2-7	TRBV5-1	-	many	13	CASSDGNSYEQYF	TGCGCCAGCAGCGACGGGAATTCCTACGAGCAGTACTTC
TRBJ1-6	TRBV6-1	-	-	14	CASRSQGFNSPLHF	TGTGCCAGCAGGTCACAGGGTTTTAATTCACCCCTCCACTTT
TRBJ2-3	TRBV6-2/TRBV6-3	-	-	15	CASIAGMGKEDTQYF	TGTGCCAGCATTGCCGGGATGGGGAAGGAAGATACGCAGTATTTT
TRBJ1-6	TRBV4-1	-	-	14	CASTRGTDNSPLHF	TGCGCCAGCACCAGGGGAACTGATAATTCACCCCTCCACTTT
TRBJ2-1	TRBV5-1	TRBD2	few	23	CASSFVSISGRGEDYGSYNEQFF	TGCGCCAGCAGCTTCGTTTCGATCAGCGGGAGAGGGGAGGATTACGGCTCCTACAATGAGCAGTTCTTC
TRBJ2-5	TRBV2	TRBD2	few	17	CASSVPLAGAGIETQYF	TGTGCCAGCAGTGTACCCCTAGCGGGGGCCGGGATAGAGACCCAGTACTTC
TRBJ2-3	TRBV18	-	-	14	CASSPPARTDTQYF	TGTGCCAGCTCACCACCGGCGCGCACAGATACGCAGTATTTT
TRBJ2-3	TRBV6-2/TRBV6-3	TRBD1	-	14	CASRTGQGADTQYF	TGTGCCAGCAGGACCGGACAGGGTGCAGATACGCAGTATTTT
TRBJ2-1	TRBV19	TRBD2	-	12	CASSPLAGGPFF	TGTGCCAGTAGTCCTCTAGCGGGAGGCCCGTTCTTC
TRBJ2-3	TRBV20-1	TRBD2	few	15	CSAKEGTTSTDTQYF	TGCAGTGCTAAAGAAGGGACTACTAGCACAGATACGCAGTATTTT
TRBJ2-7	TRBV4-3	-	-	13	CASSQVGGVEQYF	TGCGCCAGCAGCCAAGTTGGCGGTGTGGAGCAGTACTTC
TRBJ2-5	TRBV6-5	-	few	16	CASSLLADPRRETQYF	TGTGCCAGCAGTTTACTAGCTGACCCCCGCAGGGAGACCCAGTACTTC
TRBJ2-7	TRBV10-3	TRBD1	-	13	CAISGDRGGEQYF	TGTGCCATCAGCGGGGACAGGGGTGGCGAGCAGTACTTC
TRBJ1-3	TRBV4-1	-	many	16	CASSPGPGTSGNTIYF	TGCGCCAGCAGCCCAGGCCCGGGTACCTCTGGAAACACCATATATTTT
TRBJ1-6	TRBV14	-	many	13	CASSQATNSPLHF	TGTGCCAGCAGCCAAGCAACAAATTCACCCCTCCACTTT
TRBJ2-2	TRBV10-3	TRBD1	few	14	CAIRKGQGAGELFF	TGTGCCATCAGGAAAGGACAGGGGGCCGGGGAGCTGTTTTTT
TRBJ1-1	TRBV7-6	-	-	16	CASSLGVDGAKTEAFF	TGTGCCAGCAGCTTAGGAGTCGACGGGGCGAAAACTGAAGCTTTCTTT
TRBJ2-3	TRBV7-9	-	many	15	CASSLDRVNTDTQYF	TGTGCCAGCAGCTTAGACAGGGTCAACACAGATACGCAGTATTTT